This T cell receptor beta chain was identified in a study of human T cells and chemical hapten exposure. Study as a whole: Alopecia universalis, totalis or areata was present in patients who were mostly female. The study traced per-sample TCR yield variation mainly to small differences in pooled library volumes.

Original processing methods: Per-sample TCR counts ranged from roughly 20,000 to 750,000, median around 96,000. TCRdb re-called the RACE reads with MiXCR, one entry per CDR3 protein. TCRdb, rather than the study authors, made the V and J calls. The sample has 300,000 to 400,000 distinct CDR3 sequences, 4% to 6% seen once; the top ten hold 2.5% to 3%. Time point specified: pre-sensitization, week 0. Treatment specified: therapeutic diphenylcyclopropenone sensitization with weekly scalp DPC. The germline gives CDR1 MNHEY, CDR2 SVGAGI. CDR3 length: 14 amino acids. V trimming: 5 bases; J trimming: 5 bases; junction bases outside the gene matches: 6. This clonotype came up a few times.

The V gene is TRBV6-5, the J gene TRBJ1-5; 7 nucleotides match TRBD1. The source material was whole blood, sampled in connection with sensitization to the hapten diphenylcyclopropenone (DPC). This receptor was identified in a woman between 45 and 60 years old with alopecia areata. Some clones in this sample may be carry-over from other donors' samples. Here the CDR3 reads CASSGTDSDQPQHF. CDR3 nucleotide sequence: TGTGCCAGCAGTGGGACAGACTCCGATCAGCCCCAGCATTTT.